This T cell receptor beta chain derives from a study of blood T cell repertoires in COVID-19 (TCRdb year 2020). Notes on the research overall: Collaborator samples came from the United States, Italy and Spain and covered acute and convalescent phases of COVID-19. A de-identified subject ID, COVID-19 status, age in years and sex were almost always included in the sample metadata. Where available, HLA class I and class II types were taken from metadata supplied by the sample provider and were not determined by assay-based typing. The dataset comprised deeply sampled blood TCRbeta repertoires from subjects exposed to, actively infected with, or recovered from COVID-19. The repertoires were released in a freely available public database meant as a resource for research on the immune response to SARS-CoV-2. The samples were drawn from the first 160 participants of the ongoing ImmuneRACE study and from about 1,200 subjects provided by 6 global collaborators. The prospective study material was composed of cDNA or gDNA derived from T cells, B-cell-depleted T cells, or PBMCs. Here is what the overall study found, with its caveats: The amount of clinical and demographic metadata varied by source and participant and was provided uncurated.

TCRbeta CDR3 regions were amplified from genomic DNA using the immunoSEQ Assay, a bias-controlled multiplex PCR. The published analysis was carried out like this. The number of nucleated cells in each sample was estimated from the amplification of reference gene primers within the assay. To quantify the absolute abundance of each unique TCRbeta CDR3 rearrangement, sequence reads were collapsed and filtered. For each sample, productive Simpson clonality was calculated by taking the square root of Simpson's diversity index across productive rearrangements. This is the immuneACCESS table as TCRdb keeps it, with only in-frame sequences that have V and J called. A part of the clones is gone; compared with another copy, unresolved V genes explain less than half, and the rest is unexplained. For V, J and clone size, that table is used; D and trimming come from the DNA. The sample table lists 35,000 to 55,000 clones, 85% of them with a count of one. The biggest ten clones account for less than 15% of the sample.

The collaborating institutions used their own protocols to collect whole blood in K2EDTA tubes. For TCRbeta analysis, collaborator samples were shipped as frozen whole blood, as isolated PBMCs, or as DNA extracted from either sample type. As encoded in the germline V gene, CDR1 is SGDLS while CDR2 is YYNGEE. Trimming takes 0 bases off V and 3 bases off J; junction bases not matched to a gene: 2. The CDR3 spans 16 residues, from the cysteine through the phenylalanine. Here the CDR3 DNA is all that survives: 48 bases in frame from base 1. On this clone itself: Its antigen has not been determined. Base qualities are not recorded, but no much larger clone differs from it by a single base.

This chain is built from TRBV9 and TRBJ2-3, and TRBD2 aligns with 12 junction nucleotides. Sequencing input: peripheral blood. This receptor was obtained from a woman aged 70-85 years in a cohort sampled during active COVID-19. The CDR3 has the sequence CASSVGTSGVTDTQYF. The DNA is TGTGCCAGCAGCGTAGGGACTAGCGGGGTAACAGATACGCAGTATTTT.